This T cell receptor (beta chain) was sequenced for a study of blood T cells in healthy people across ages. Turning to this clonotype: Its antigen is unidentified.

It was with a sample-barcoded 5' primer and a J-beta primer mix that a second PCR of roughly 7 to 12 cycles was run. TCRdb reprocessed the 5' RACE reads via MiXCR and lists one record per CDR3 protein. Among 790,000 or so distinct CDR3 sequences listed, around 45% were seen once. Study outcomes and limitations: Possibly, changes in expanded clonotypes were confounded because donor CMV status was unknown.

Sequencing was performed on blood. The receptor was isolated from a man at least 80 years old in good health.

CDR3 loop: CASSFHRRNYGYTF. The CDR3, as DNA: TGTGCCAGCAGTTTTCACAGGCGAAACTATGGCTACACCTTC. V and J are TRBV28 and TRBJ1-2, with D tentatively TRBD1 (5 bases). The germline CDR1 and CDR2 sequences are MDHEN and SYDVKM. Trimming left V 3 bases short and J 2 bases short, with 10 bases between. The CDR3 has 14 amino acids.